This T cell receptor beta chain is from a study of T cell repertoires and HLA-DP antigens. The V gene lost 6 bases and the J gene lost 4 bases, with 16 bases spanning the gap. This CDR3 spans 15 amino acids. Germline values: CDR1 SNHLY, CDR2 FYNNEI. Sequencing was performed with immunoSEQ multiplex PCR; in TCRdb, only in-frame clones are kept and a portion is missing. Among about 73,000 clones listed, around 80% were seen once. In regard to this clone: Its matching antigen is unknown.

This chain connects TRBV2 to TRBJ2-1, with TRBD1 as a possible D gene (6 bases). The sequenced sample was CD4+ T cells from PBMCs. This TCR derives from a man between 60 and 70 years old in good health and CMV-seronegative. DNA of the CDR3: TGTGCCAGCAGGATCCGAACAGGGTCATACAATGAGCAGTTCTTC. It encodes CASRIRTGSYNEQFF.